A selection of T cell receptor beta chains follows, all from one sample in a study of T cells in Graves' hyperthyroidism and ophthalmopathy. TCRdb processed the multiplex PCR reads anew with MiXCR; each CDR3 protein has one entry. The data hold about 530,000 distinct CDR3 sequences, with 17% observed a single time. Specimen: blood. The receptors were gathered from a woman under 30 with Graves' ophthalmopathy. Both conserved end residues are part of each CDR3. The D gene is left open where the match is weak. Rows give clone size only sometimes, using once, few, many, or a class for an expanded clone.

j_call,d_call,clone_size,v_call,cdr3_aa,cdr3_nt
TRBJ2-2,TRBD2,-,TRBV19,CASRTGGSNTGELFF,TGTGCCAGTAGGACGGGGGGATCGAACACCGGGGAGCTGTTTTTT
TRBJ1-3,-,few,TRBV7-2,CASSLVWGPGNTIYF,TGTGCCAGCAGCTTAGTATGGGGGCCGGGAAACACCATATATTTT
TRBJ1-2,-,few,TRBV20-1,CSGAGVYGYTF,TGCAGTGGGGCAGGGGTCTATGGCTACACCTTC
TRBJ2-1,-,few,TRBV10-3,CAISDLGGSNEQFF,TGTGCCATCAGCGACTTAGGGGGAAGCAATGAGCAGTTCTTC
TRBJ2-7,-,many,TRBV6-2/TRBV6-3,CASSYAFNEQYF,TGTGCCAGCAGTTATGCCTTCAACGAGCAGTACTTC
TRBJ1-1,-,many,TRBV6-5,CASSYLAGYEAFF,TGTGCCAGCAGTTACCTCGCAGGCTATGAAGCTTTCTTT
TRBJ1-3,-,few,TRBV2,CASISGNTIYF,TGTGCCAGCATCTCTGGAAACACCATATATTTT
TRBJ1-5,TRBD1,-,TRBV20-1,CSARDTNTYGTVNQPQHF,TGCAGTGCTAGAGATACCAACACTTACGGGACAGTAAATCAGCCCCAGCATTTT
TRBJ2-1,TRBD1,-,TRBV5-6,CASSLRQGTMGYNEQFF,TGTGCCAGCAGCTTGAGACAGGGTACAATGGGCTACAATGAGCAGTTCTTC
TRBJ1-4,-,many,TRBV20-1,CSARAGGKLFF,TGCAGTGCTAGAGCGGGGGGAAAACTGTTTTTT
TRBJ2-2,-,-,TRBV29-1,CSVQGATSTGELFF,TGCAGCGTTCAGGGAGCGACATCCACCGGGGAGCTGTTTTTT
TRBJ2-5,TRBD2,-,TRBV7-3,CASSSWTSGGMNGETQYF,TGTGCCAGCAGCTCATGGACTAGCGGGGGGATGAATGGGGAGACCCAGTACTTC
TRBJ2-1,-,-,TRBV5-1,CASSRTLSAYNEQFF,TGCGCCAGCAGCCGCACCTTGAGCGCCTACAATGAGCAGTTCTTC
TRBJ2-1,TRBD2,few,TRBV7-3,CASSLTATSGVYEQFF,TGTGCCAGCAGCTTAACAGCGACTAGCGGGGTCTATGAGCAGTTCTTC
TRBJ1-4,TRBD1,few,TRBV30,CAGGTGLYEKLFF,TGTGCCGGGGGGACAGGCCTCTATGAAAAACTGTTTTTT
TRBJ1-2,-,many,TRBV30,CAASRPLGYGYTF,TGTGCCGCCAGCCGGCCGTTGGGCTATGGCTACACCTTC
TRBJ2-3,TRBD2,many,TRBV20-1,CSARGPGLALDTQYF,TGCAGTGCTAGAGGCCCTGGACTAGCTTTGGATACGCAGTATTTT
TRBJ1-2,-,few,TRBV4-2,CASSQDPRGTNYGYTF,TGTGCCAGCAGCCAAGATCCCCGGGGTACTAACTATGGCTACACCTTC
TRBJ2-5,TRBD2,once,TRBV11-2,CASSPPPSGSETQYF,TGTGCCAGCAGCCCCCCGCCTAGCGGGAGTGAGACCCAGTACTTC
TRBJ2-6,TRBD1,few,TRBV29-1,CSVVGTGELRANVLTF,TGCAGCGTTGTGGGGACAGGGGAACTGCGGGCCAACGTCCTGACTTTC
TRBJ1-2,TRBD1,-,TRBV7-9,CASSMGQAANYGYTF,TGTGCCAGCAGCATGGGACAGGCGGCTAACTATGGCTACACCTTC
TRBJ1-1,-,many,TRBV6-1,CASSELLGSVVGFF,TGTGCCAGCAGTGAATTACTTGGTTCGGTAGTAGGTTTCTTT
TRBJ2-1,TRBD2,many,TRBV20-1,CSAREAALPNEQFF,TGCAGTGCTCGGGAGGCGGCCCTCCCCAATGAGCAGTTCTTC
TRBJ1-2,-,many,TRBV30,CAWSVRQNYGYTF,TGTGCCTGGAGTGTACGACAAAACTATGGCTACACCTTC
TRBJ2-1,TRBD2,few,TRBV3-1,CASSPGGSGGGPYNEQFF,TGTGCCAGCAGCCCCGGGGGGTCCGGGGGAGGGCCCTACAATGAGCAGTTCTTC
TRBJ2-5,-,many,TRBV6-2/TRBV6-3,CASSYWQSGETQYF,TGTGCCAGCAGTTATTGGCAGAGTGGGGAGACCCAGTACTTC
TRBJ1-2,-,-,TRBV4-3,CASSQDQRGTKGYTF,TGCGCCAGCAGCCAAGATCAGCGGGGGACGAAAGGCTACACCTTC
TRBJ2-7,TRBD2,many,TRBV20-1,CSARDGGSSSYEQYF,TGCAGTGCTAGAGATGGCGGGAGTAGCTCCTACGAGCAGTACTTC
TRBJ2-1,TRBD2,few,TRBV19,CASSISSRLAGGAEQFF,TGTGCCAGTAGTATATCTTCTCGACTAGCGGGGGGGGCTGAGCAGTTCTTC
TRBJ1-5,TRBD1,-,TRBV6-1,CASSPTGDYQPQHF,TGTGCCAGCAGCCCTACAGGGGATTATCAGCCCCAGCATTTT
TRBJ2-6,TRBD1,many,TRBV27,CASSITGGSGANVLTF,TGTGCCAGCAGTATCACAGGGGGCTCTGGGGCCAACGTCCTGACTTTC
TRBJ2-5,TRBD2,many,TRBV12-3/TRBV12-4,CASSQLAGGPQETQYF,TGTGCCAGCAGCCAGCTAGCGGGGGGGCCCCAAGAGACCCAGTACTTC
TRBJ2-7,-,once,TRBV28,CASSEWASGSYEQYF,TGTGCCAGCAGTGAATGGGCGTCAGGCTCCTACGAGCAGTACTTC
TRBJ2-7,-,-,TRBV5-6,CASSTFYEQYF,TGTGCCAGCAGCACCTTCTACGAGCAGTACTTC
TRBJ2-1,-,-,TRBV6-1,CASSDRSPEHYNEQFF,TGTGCCAGCAGTGATCGGTCCCCCGAGCACTACAATGAGCAGTTCTTC
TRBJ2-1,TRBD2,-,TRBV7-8,CASSLALRLAGGLGEQFF,TGTGCCAGCAGCTTAGCGCTAAGACTAGCGGGGGGGCTTGGCGAGCAGTTCTTC
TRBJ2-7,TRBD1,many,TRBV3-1,CASSRNRGREQYF,TGTGCCAGCAGCCGGAACAGGGGGCGCGAGCAGTACTTC
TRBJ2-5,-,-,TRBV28,CASSSQNQETQYF,TGTGCCAGCAGTTCTCAGAACCAAGAGACCCAGTACTTC
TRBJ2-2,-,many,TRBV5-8,CASSLGRQGSTGELFF,TGTGCCAGCAGCTTGGGTCGCCAGGGTTCGACCGGGGAGCTGTTTTTT
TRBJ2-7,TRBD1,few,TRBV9,CASSGDRGAYEQYF,TGTGCCAGCAGCGGAGACAGGGGAGCCTACGAGCAGTACTTC
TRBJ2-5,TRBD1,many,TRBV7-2,CASSFIQGAGETQYF,TGTGCCAGCAGCTTCATACAGGGGGCGGGGGAGACCCAGTACTTC
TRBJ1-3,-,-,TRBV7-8,CASSFWGGTGNTIYF,TGTGCCAGCAGCTTTTGGGGGGGGACTGGAAACACCATATATTTT
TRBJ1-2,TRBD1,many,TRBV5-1,CASSLRGGAYGYTF,TGCGCCAGCAGCTTGCGAGGGGGCGCCTATGGCTACACCTTC
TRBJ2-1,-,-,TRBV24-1,CATFGRWVRPPNEQFF,TGTGCCACCTTTGGGAGGTGGGTACGGCCACCCAATGAGCAGTTCTTC
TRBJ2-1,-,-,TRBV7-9,CASSFSGPSIEQFF,TGTGCCAGCAGCTTCTCTGGCCCGAGCATTGAGCAGTTCTTC
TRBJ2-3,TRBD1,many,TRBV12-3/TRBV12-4,CASSFGDRGPTDTQYF,TGTGCCAGCAGTTTTGGCGACAGGGGGCCCACAGATACGCAGTATTTT
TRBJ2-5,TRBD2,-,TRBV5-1,CASSLGEAGAQETQYF,TGCGCCAGCAGCTTGGGTGAAGCGGGGGCCCAAGAGACCCAGTACTTC
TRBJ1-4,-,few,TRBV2,CASEDRDEKLFF,TGTGCCAGCGAAGACAGAGATGAAAAACTGTTTTTT
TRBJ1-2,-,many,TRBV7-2,CASIPGAYSYGYTF,TGTGCCAGCATCCCAGGGGCCTATAGCTATGGCTACACCTTC
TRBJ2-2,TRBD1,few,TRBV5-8,CASSLRGQVNTGELFF,TGTGCCAGCAGCTTGCGAGGACAGGTTAACACCGGGGAGCTGTTTTTT
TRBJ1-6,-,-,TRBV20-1,CSARDLDTGLENSPLHF,TGCAGTGCTAGGGATCTGGACACGGGACTGGAGAATTCACCCCTCCACTTT
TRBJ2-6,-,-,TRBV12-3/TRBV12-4,CASSSRPFLGFGANVLTF,TGTGCCAGCAGTTCCCGTCCCTTCTTGGGTTTTGGGGCCAACGTCCTGACTTTC
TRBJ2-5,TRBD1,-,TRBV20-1,CSANQGAKETQYF,TGCAGTGCTAATCAGGGGGCTAAGGAGACCCAGTACTTC